Listed below are T cell receptor beta chains from one sample, sequenced in a study of OX40 agonist ivuxolimab in advanced cancers. Method: immunoSEQ multiplex PCR; TCRdb's copy keeps in-frame clones and lacks some. The sample gives about 64,000 clones, over 70% of which show up once; more than 1% is in the top ten. The material sequenced was CD4+ or CD8+ T cells sorted from blood, taken in a trial of the OX40 agonist ivuxolimab. The receptors come from an adult with an advanced solid tumor such as melanoma, head and neck, liver or kidney cancer. Each CDR3 is given with its conserved first and last residue. Each record gives: CDR3 DNA, CDR3 protein, D gene, J gene, V gene, clone size. D genes are given only for firm matches. Only part of the rows carry a size: once, few, many, or a class if the clone is expanded.

CDR3 DNA: TGTGCCAGCACCAAAGGGACTAGCGGCACAGATACGCAGTATTTT
CDR3 protein: CASTKGTSGTDTQYF
D gene: TRBD2
J gene: TRBJ2-3
V gene: TRBV2
clone size: .

CDR3 DNA: TGTGCCAGCAGCCTGAGAATCAAGTCTAACTATGGCTACACCTTC
CDR3 protein: CASSLRIKSNYGYTF
D gene: .
J gene: TRBJ1-2
V gene: TRBV5-6
clone size: .

CDR3 DNA: TGTGCCAGCTCCCCCATTAGCGGGGGTTCCTACGAGCAGTACTTC
CDR3 protein: CASSPISGGSYEQYF
D gene: TRBD2
J gene: TRBJ2-7
V gene: TRBV18
clone size: .

CDR3 DNA: TGTGCCAGCAGCCCTTGGGAGGGCTATGGCTACACCTTC
CDR3 protein: CASSPWEGYGYTF
D gene: .
J gene: TRBJ1-2
V gene: TRBV5-6
clone size: .

CDR3 DNA: TGCGCCAGCAGCTCCACAGGGGGCGCTTTACATGGCTACACCTTC
CDR3 protein: CASSSTGGALHGYTF
D gene: TRBD1
J gene: TRBJ1-2
V gene: TRBV5-1
clone size: once

CDR3 DNA: TGTGCCAGCAGCTACGGGACACAGGGGGGTGGCTATGGCTACACCTTC
CDR3 protein: CASSYGTQGGGYGYTF
D gene: TRBD1
J gene: TRBJ1-2
V gene: TRBV7-2
clone size: few

CDR3 DNA: TGTGCCAGTACCCCCCAGGAGGGCTATGGCTACACCTTC
CDR3 protein: CASTPQEGYGYTF
D gene: .
J gene: TRBJ1-2
V gene: TRBV19
clone size: once

CDR3 DNA: TGTGCCAGCAGGGAGGGGTGGGAGCAGTTCTTC
CDR3 protein: CASREGWEQFF
D gene: .
J gene: TRBJ2-1
V gene: TRBV2
clone size: .

CDR3 DNA: TGTGCCAGCAGCCAAGCAAAAAGGGGCTACACCTTC
CDR3 protein: CASSQAKRGYTF
D gene: .
J gene: TRBJ1-2
V gene: TRBV14
clone size: .

CDR3 DNA: TGCGCCAGCAGCCACACGTTCCCAAATGAAAAACTGTTTTTT
CDR3 protein: CASSHTFPNEKLFF
D gene: .
J gene: TRBJ1-4
V gene: TRBV5-1
clone size: few